This TCR beta chain was identified in a study of Tregs in tolerant kidney transplant recipients. Whole-study results and caveats: Biological reproducibility was not directly addressed, but technical replication error appeared minimal. Activated donor B cell expansion appeared to reveal the most relevant donor-specific TCRbeta repertoire.

Generated by immunoSEQ multiplex PCR, the TCRdb table keeps only in-frame clones and is missing some. The sample contains tens of thousands of clones, over 80% of which appear only once. Mixed chimerism was transient after nonmyeloablative marrow transplants from related graft donors. About this clone: What it recognizes is unknown.

The J segment lost 5 bases and the V segment lost 6 bases, leaving 6 bases of the junction unmatched. The CDR3 sequence is 13 residues long. CDR1 LNHDA and CDR2 SQIVND come from the germline V gene (reference sequence). This material consisted of CD8+ T cells from blood (PBMCs), taken 24 months after the transplant. The receptor was isolated from a human patient who received a combined kidney and bone marrow transplant. Among the T cells, some may be from the graft donor. The V gene is TRBV19, the J gene TRBJ1-2; 7 nucleotides line up with TRBD1. The CDR3 sequence is CASRPTGTYGYTF. CDR3 nucleotides: TGTGCCAGTAGGCCGACAGGGACTTATGGCTACACCTTC.